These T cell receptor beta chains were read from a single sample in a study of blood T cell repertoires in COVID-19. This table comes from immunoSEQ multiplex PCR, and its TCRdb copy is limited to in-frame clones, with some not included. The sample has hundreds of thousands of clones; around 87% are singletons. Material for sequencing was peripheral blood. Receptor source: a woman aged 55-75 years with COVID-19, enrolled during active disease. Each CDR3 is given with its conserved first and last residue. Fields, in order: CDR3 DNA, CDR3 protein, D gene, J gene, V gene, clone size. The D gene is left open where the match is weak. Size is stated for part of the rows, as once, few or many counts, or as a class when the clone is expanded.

cdr3_nt: TGTGCCAGCAGCTTAGATCTGAACAACCTGCGGTACACCTTC
cdr3_aa: CASSLDLNNLRYTF
d_call: .
j_call: TRBJ1-2
v_call: TRBV11-2
clone_size: .

cdr3_nt: TGCGCCAGCAGCCAGAACTTTCCCTACAATGAGCAGTTCTTC
cdr3_aa: CASSQNFPYNEQFF
d_call: .
j_call: TRBJ2-1
v_call: TRBV4-1
clone_size: .

cdr3_nt: TGTGCCAGCTCACAATTTATGGAGGAGCAGTACTTC
cdr3_aa: CASSQFMEEQYF
d_call: .
j_call: TRBJ2-7
v_call: TRBV18
clone_size: .

cdr3_nt: TGCGCCAGCAGCCGGATACTAGCGGGGGGGCCCGTGAACGAGCAGTACTTC
cdr3_aa: CASSRILAGGPVNEQYF
d_call: TRBD2
j_call: TRBJ2-7
v_call: TRBV4-1
clone_size: .

cdr3_nt: TGTGCCAGCAGCTTAGACCCTGGGGGGTACGAGCAGTACTTC
cdr3_aa: CASSLDPGGYEQYF
d_call: .
j_call: TRBJ2-7
v_call: TRBV11-2
clone_size: .

cdr3_nt: TGCGCCAGCAGTCCGGGACTAGCAGAATTAGAGACCCAGTACTTC
cdr3_aa: CASSPGLAELETQYF
d_call: TRBD2
j_call: TRBJ2-5
v_call: TRBV23-1
clone_size: .

cdr3_nt: TGTGCCAGCAGCCCAGGACAGGGGGCAAGGACCGGGGAGCTGTTTTTT
cdr3_aa: CASSPGQGARTGELFF
d_call: TRBD1
j_call: TRBJ2-2
v_call: TRBV7-9
clone_size: .

cdr3_nt: TGTGCCAGCAGCTTCGGGACAGGGCATCAAATTAATGAAAAACTGTTTTTT
cdr3_aa: CASSFGTGHQINEKLFF
d_call: TRBD1
j_call: TRBJ1-4
v_call: TRBV7-9
clone_size: once

cdr3_nt: TGCGCCAGCAGCTTGGTGGGAGAAAGCACAGATACGCAGTATTTT
cdr3_aa: CASSLVGESTDTQYF
d_call: .
j_call: TRBJ2-3
v_call: TRBV5-1
clone_size: .

cdr3_nt: TGTGCCTGGAGCCAACTAGCGGGGGTTAATGAGCAGTTCTTC
cdr3_aa: CAWSQLAGVNEQFF
d_call: TRBD2
j_call: TRBJ2-1
v_call: TRBV30
clone_size: .

cdr3_nt: TGTGCCAGCAGCCCCAGGGGGCTCTCTGGAAACACCATATATTTT
cdr3_aa: CASSPRGLSGNTIYF
d_call: TRBD1
j_call: TRBJ1-3
v_call: TRBV3-1/TRBV3-2
clone_size: .

cdr3_nt: TGTGCCAGCAGGGGGACAGGGGGCGATTGGTTGCGGGGCTACACCTTC
cdr3_aa: CASRGTGGDWLRGYTF
d_call: TRBD1
j_call: TRBJ1-2
v_call: TRBV27
clone_size: .

cdr3_nt: TGTGCCAGCAGTAAAGGACTAGCGGACGACTTCTACGAGCAGTACTTC
cdr3_aa: CASSKGLADDFYEQYF
d_call: TRBD2
j_call: TRBJ2-7
v_call: TRBV6-6
clone_size: .

cdr3_nt: TGTGCCAGCAGCTTGGGAGGGATCAATTCACCCCTCCACTTT
cdr3_aa: CASSLGGINSPLHF
d_call: .
j_call: TRBJ1-6
v_call: TRBV5-5
clone_size: .

cdr3_nt: TGTGCCAGCTCAGCAGCCGGGACAGGGAATTACGAGCAGTACTTC
cdr3_aa: CASSAAGTGNYEQYF
d_call: TRBD1
j_call: TRBJ2-7
v_call: TRBV18
clone_size: .

cdr3_nt: TGTGCCAGCAGCCGTCAGGGAGGGCTCCATGGCTACACCTTC
cdr3_aa: CASSRQGGLHGYTF
d_call: .
j_call: TRBJ1-2
v_call: TRBV7-9
clone_size: .

cdr3_nt: TGTGCCATCAGTGACCGGGACAGGGGACGATACGGCTACACCTTC
cdr3_aa: CAISDRDRGRYGYTF
d_call: TRBD1
j_call: TRBJ1-2
v_call: TRBV10-3
clone_size: few

cdr3_nt: TGCGCCAGCAGGGCAGGGGCCTCCTACGAGCAGTACTTC
cdr3_aa: CASRAGASYEQYF
d_call: .
j_call: TRBJ2-7
v_call: TRBV4-1
clone_size: .

cdr3_nt: TGTGCCAGTACCGACAGGGCTAGCACAGATACGCAGTATTTT
cdr3_aa: CASTDRASTDTQYF
d_call: TRBD1
j_call: TRBJ2-3
v_call: TRBV19
clone_size: .

cdr3_nt: TGTGCCAGCAGCCGAGGTCCGCAGAGGGAACAGCCCCAGCATTTT
cdr3_aa: CASSRGPQREQPQHF
d_call: .
j_call: TRBJ1-5
v_call: TRBV5-5
clone_size: few

cdr3_nt: TGTGCCAGCTCACAGACAGGGTCGAGCTCCTACGAGCAGTACTTC
cdr3_aa: CASSQTGSSSYEQYF
d_call: TRBD1
j_call: TRBJ2-7
v_call: TRBV18
clone_size: .

cdr3_nt: TGTGCCAGCAGTTACTCGACTCATGACAGGGCCAATGAGCAGTTCTTC
cdr3_aa: CASSYSTHDRANEQFF
d_call: TRBD1
j_call: TRBJ2-1
v_call: TRBV6-5
clone_size: .

cdr3_nt: TGTGCCAGCAGTTTACCGGGACTAGCGGGGGAGATTACCTACGAGCAGTACTTC
cdr3_aa: CASSLPGLAGEITYEQYF
d_call: TRBD2
j_call: TRBJ2-7
v_call: TRBV28
clone_size: .

cdr3_nt: TGTGCCAGCAGTTTGAACAGGGTGAACACTGAAGCTTTCTTT
cdr3_aa: CASSLNRVNTEAFF
d_call: .
j_call: TRBJ1-1
v_call: TRBV28
clone_size: .

cdr3_nt: TGTGCCAGCAGCTCCCTTCAGCGCAGACCCACTGAAGCTTTCTTT
cdr3_aa: CASSSLQRRPTEAFF
d_call: .
j_call: TRBJ1-1
v_call: TRBV7-2
clone_size: .

cdr3_nt: TGCGCCAGCAGCTTTCCGAGGGTTGTTCCTGAAGCTTTCTTT
cdr3_aa: CASSFPRVVPEAFF
d_call: .
j_call: TRBJ1-1
v_call: TRBV5-1
clone_size: .

cdr3_nt: TGTGCCAGCAGTGAAGTTCAGCCAACTACTTCTAACTATGGCTACACCTTC
cdr3_aa: CASSEVQPTTSNYGYTF
d_call: .
j_call: TRBJ1-2
v_call: TRBV6-1
clone_size: .

cdr3_nt: TGTGCCAGTAGTGAGAGAAGGTGGGGGAGGGTCGTGCAGCCCCAGCATTTT
cdr3_aa: CASSERRWGRVVQPQHF
d_call: .
j_call: TRBJ1-5
v_call: TRBV19
clone_size: many

cdr3_nt: TGTGCCAGCAGGGAACAGGGGAATTCACCCCTCCACTTT
cdr3_aa: CASREQGNSPLHF
d_call: TRBD1
j_call: TRBJ1-6
v_call: TRBV12-3/TRBV12-4
clone_size: once

cdr3_nt: TGTGCCAGCAGCTTACCCCGCGGGGGTGCCTACGAGCAGTACTTC
cdr3_aa: CASSLPRGGAYEQYF
d_call: TRBD2
j_call: TRBJ2-7
v_call: TRBV5-8
clone_size: .

cdr3_nt: TGTGCCAGCAGTCAAACAGGGATCACTGAAGCTTTCTTT
cdr3_aa: CASSQTGITEAFF
d_call: .
j_call: TRBJ1-1
v_call: TRBV5-5
clone_size: many

cdr3_nt: TGTGCCAGCAGCTGGACCCCCCAGACAGGGGGGCAAGAGACCCAGTACTTC
cdr3_aa: CASSWTPQTGGQETQYF
d_call: TRBD1
j_call: TRBJ2-5
v_call: TRBV5-5
clone_size: .

cdr3_nt: TGTGCCAGCAGACAACGACAGGGGGCGGACACTGAAGCTTTCTTT
cdr3_aa: CASRQRQGADTEAFF
d_call: TRBD1
j_call: TRBJ1-1
v_call: TRBV2
clone_size: .

cdr3_nt: TGTGCCAGCAGCCAAGGGGCCGGGGGTAGAACTTTCTTT
cdr3_aa: CASSQGAGGRTFF
d_call: .
j_call: TRBJ1-1
v_call: TRBV3-1/TRBV3-2
clone_size: .

cdr3_nt: TGCGCCAGCAGCTTGGCAGCAGGTCCCAATGAGCAGTTCTTC
cdr3_aa: CASSLAAGPNEQFF
d_call: .
j_call: TRBJ2-1
v_call: TRBV5-1
clone_size: .

cdr3_nt: TGTGCCAGCAGCCCCACTTCGGGCAGGGGTTCCTACGAGCAGTACTTC
cdr3_aa: CASSPTSGRGSYEQYF
d_call: .
j_call: TRBJ2-7
v_call: TRBV3-1/TRBV3-2
clone_size: few

cdr3_nt: TGTGCCAGCTCACCACCTGGGGCCGGGACAGGGTCCTACGAGCAGTACTTC
cdr3_aa: CASSPPGAGTGSYEQYF
d_call: TRBD1
j_call: TRBJ2-7
v_call: TRBV18
clone_size: .